Shown below are 4 T cell receptor beta chains from a single sample sequenced in a study of T cell responses to AZD1222 COVID-19 vaccine. Libraries were prepared by immunoSEQ multiplex PCR; TCRdb keeps only in-frame clonotypes and omits some of them. The data contain 90,000 to 120,000 clones, roughly 92% of them singletons. The source material was peripheral blood, sampled on day 0 of AZD1222 vaccination. The receptors derive from an adult in good health.

The genes are TRBV6-1 and TRBJ1-4, with D unclear. The germline V gene encodes CDR1 MNHNS and CDR2 SASEGT. The CDR3 has 14 residues. Deletions cut 3 bases from V and 4 bases from J, with 9 bases between. In DNA form, the CDR3 reads TGTGCCAGCAGTGAGTACAGAAATAATGAAAAACTGTTTTTT. This encodes CASSEYRNNEKLFF.

The CDR3 here is CASINPGTGYEQYF. CDR3 DNA: TGTGCCAGCATCAATCCCGGGACAGGGTACGAGCAGTACTTC. V and J are TRBV11-2 and TRBJ2-7, with TRBD1 matching over 9 bases. This CDR3 is 14 amino acids long. Germline V lookup: CDR1 SGHAT, CDR2 FQNNGV. V lost 7 bases and J lost 4; bases outside the gene matches: 8.

The chain recombines TRBV6-2 or TRBV6-3 with TRBJ2-1; TRBD1 is a possible D gene (6 bases). Per the germline V gene, CDR1 is MNHEY and CDR2 is SVGEGT. Trimming took 5 bases from V and 9 from J, leaving 11 bases between them. The length of the CDR3 is 12 residues. The CDR3 region is CASSPQGIEQFF. The CDR3 DNA reads as TGTGCCAGCAGTCCACAGGGCATTGAGCAGTTCTTC.

The chain has TRBV19 and TRBJ1-4; D possibly corresponds to TRBD1 (6 bases). V shed 5 bases and J shed 8 bases, with 12 bases lying between them. In germline, CDR1 is LNHDA, CDR2 SQIVND (reference sequence). The CDR3 extends over 13 amino acids. CDR3 DNA: TGTGCCAGTAGTCCAGGGGCTGGGGAAAAACTGTTTTTT. It is translated as CASSPGAGEKLFF. Combining the CDR3 with reference TRBV19 and TRBJ1-4 gives the whole variable domain DGGITQSPKYLFRKEGQNVTLSCEQNLNHDAMYWYRQDPGQGLRLIYYSQIVNDFQKGDIAEGYSVSREKKESFPLTVTSAQKNPTAFYLCASSPGAGEKLFFGSGTQLSVL.